This T cell receptor beta chain was sequenced in a study of T cell responses to AZD1222 COVID-19 vaccine. This CDR3 is 12 amino acids long. V lost 5 bases and J lost 10, with 9 bases in between. From germline, CDR1 is SGHTA and CDR2 FQGNSA. The repertoire was sequenced with immunoSEQ multiplex PCR; TCRdb's copy has only in-frame clones and lacks some. The sample records 130,000 to 150,000 clones, approximately 90% being singletons. The specimen comprised peripheral blood, sampled on day 0 of AZD1222 vaccination. The sequence was collected from an adult in good health. The chain combines TRBV7-2 with TRBJ1-6; D unclear. The CDR3 here is CASSTQISPLHF. Here the CDR3 DNA reads TGTGCCAGCAGCACTCAGATATCACCCCTCCACTTT.